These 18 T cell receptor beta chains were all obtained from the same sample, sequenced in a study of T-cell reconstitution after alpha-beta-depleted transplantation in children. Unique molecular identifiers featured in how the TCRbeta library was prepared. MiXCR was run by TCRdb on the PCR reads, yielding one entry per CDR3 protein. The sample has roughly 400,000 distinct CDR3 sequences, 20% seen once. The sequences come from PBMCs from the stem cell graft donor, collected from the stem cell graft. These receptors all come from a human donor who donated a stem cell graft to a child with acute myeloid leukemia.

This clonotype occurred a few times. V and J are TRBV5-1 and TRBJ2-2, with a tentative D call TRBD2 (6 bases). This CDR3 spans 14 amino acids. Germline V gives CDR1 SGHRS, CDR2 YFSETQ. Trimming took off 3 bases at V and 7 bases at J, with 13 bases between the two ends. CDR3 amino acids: CASSWASEGGELFF. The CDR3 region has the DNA TGCGCCAGCAGCTGGGCTAGCGAAGGCGGGGAGCTGTTTTTT.

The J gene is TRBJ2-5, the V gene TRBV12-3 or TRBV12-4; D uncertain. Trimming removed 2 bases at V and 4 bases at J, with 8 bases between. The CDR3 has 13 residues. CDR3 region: CASSLIVGETQYF. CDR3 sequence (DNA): TGTGCCAGCAGTTTAATCGTGGGAGAGACCCAGTACTTC.

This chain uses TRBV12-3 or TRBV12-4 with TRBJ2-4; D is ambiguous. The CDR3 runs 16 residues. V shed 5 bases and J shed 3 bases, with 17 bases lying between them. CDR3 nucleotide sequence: TGTGCCAGCAGTAGATTATCGGGTAGAGTCAAAAACATTCAGTACTTC. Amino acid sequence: CASSRLSGRVKNIQYF.

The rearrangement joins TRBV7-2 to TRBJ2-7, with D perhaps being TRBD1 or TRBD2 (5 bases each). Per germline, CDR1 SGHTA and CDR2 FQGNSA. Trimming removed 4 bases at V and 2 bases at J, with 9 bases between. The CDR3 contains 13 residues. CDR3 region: CASSWDGAYEQYF. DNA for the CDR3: TGTGCCAGCAGCTGGGACGGAGCCTACGAGCAGTACTTC.

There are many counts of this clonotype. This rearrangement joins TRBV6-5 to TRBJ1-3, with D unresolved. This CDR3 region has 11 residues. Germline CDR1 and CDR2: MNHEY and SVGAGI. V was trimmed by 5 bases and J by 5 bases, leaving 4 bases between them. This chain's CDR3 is CASSHRNTIYF. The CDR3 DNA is TGTGCCAGCAGTCACAGAAACACCATATATTTT.

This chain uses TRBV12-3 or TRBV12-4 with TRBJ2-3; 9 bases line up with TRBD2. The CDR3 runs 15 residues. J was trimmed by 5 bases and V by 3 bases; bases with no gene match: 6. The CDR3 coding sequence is TGTGCCAGCAGTTTGAAAGCGGGAGGTCAAGATACGCAGTATTTT. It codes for CASSLKAGGQDTQYF.

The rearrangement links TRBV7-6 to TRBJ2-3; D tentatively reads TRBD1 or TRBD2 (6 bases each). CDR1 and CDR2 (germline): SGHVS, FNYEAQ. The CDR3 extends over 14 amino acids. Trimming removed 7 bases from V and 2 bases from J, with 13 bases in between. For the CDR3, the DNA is TGTGCCAGCACCTCCGGGGGCGACACAGATACGCAGTATTTT. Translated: CASTSGGDTDTQYF.

CDR3 residues: CSARAGDRRPEKLFF. The DNA of the CDR3 is TGCAGTGCTAGAGCGGGGGACAGGCGACCCGAAAAACTGTTTTTT. This chain connects TRBV20-1 to TRBJ1-4; 8 bases agree with TRBD1. The CDR3 contains 15 residues. V gave up 1 base and J gave up 8 bases; unmatched junction bases: 9. Germline CDR1 and CDR2: DFQATT and SNEGSKA (reference sequence).

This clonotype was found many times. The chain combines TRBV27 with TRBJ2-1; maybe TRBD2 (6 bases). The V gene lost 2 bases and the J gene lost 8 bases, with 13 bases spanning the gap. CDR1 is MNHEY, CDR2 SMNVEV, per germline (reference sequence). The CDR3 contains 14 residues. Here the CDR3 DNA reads TGTGCCAGCAGTTTAGGGGGGATTTCTGATGAGCAGTTCTTC. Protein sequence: CASSLGGISDEQFF.

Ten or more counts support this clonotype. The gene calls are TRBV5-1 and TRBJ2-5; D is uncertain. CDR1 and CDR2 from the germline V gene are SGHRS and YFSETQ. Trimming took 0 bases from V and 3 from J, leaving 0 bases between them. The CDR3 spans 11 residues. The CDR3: CASSLEETQYF. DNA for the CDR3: TGCGCCAGCAGCTTGGAAGAGACCCAGTACTTC.

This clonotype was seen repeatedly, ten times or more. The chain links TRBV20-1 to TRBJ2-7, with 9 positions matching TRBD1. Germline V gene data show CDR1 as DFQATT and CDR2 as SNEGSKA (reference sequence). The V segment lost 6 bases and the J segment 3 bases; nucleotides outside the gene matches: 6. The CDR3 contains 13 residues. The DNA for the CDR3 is TGCAGTGCCATAACGGGACAGGGCTACGAGCAGTACTTC. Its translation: CSAITGQGYEQYF.

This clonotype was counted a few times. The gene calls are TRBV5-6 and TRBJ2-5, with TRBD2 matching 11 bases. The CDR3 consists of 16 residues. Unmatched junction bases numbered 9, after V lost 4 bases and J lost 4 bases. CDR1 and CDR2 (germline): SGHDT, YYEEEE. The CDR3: CASSDSTSGIGETQYF. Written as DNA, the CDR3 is TGTGCCAGCAGCGATTCGACTAGCGGGATCGGAGAGACCCAGTACTTC.

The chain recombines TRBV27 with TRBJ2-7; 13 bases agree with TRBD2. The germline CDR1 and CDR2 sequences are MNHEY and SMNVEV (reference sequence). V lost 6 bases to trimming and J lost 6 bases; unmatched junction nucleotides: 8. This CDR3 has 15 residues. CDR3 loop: CASSPNRLAGGEQYF. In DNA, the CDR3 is TGTGCCAGCAGCCCGAATAGACTAGCGGGAGGCGAGCAGTACTTC.

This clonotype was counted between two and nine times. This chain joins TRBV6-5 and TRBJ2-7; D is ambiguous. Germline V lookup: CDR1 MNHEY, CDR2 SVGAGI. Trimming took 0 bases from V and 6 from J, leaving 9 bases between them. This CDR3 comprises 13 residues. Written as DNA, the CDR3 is TGTGCCAGCAGTTACTCCGCAGTGTCCGAGCAGTACTTC. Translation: CASSYSAVSEQYF.

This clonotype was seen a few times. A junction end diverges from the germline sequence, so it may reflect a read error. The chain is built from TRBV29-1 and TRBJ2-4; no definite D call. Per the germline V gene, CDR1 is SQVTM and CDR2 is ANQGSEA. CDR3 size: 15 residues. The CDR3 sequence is CSVEDTTWAKNIQYF. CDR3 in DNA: TGCAGCGTCGAAGACACCACCTGGGCCAAAAACATTCAGTACTTC.

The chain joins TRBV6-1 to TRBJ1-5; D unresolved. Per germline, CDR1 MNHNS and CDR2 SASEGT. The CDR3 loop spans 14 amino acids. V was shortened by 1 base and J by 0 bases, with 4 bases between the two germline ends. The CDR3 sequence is CASSEGGSNQPQHF. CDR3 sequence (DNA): TGTGCCAGCAGTGAAGGGGGTAGCAATCAGCCCCAGCATTTT.

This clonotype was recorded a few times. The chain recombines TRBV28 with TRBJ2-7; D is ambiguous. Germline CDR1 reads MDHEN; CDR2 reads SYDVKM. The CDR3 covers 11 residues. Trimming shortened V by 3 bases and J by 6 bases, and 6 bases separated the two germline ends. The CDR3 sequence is CASSFLSEQYF. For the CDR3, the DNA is TGTGCCAGCAGTTTTCTGTCCGAGCAGTACTTC.

This chain's CDR3 is CASKDRVGTDTQYF. In DNA form, the CDR3 reads TGTGCCAGTAAAGACAGGGTCGGGACAGATACGCAGTATTTT. The chain couples TRBV6-1 to TRBJ2-3; TRBD1 agrees at 7 bases. Trimming took 9 bases from V and 3 from J; bases not matched to a gene: 9. The CDR3 runs 14 residues. Germline V gives CDR1 MNHNS, CDR2 SASEGT.